This T cell receptor (beta chain) was identified in a study of CD8 T cell repertoires and HIV-1 epitope variants. Looking at the study overall: Separate wells received one of Twenty-five Gag or Nef variant peptides. Tested: three Gag epitope families, Nef HW9 and YT9. Study-level results: Under ten antigen-specific TCR beta clonotypes were found; roughly six seemed cross-reactive to variants.

Regarding this clone: Its antigen remains unidentified.

Germline values: CDR1 LNHDA, CDR2 SQIVND (reference sequence). The CDR3 is 12 residues long. With 5 bases clipped from V and 10 bases from J, the junction kept 4 bases outside the gene matches. Clones were read by immunoSEQ multiplex PCR, and TCRdb kept only the in-frame ones, dropping some. The sample records about 5,600 clones, around 66% being singletons. This clonotype originated in a male donor with HIV. Input material: cultured CD8+ T cells derived from PBMCs. The rearrangement joins TRBV19 to TRBJ2-1, with 8 bases identical to TRBD2. The CDR3: CASSFVAGEQFF. The DNA for the CDR3 is TGTGCCAGTAGTTTCGTAGCGGGAGAGCAGTTCTTC.